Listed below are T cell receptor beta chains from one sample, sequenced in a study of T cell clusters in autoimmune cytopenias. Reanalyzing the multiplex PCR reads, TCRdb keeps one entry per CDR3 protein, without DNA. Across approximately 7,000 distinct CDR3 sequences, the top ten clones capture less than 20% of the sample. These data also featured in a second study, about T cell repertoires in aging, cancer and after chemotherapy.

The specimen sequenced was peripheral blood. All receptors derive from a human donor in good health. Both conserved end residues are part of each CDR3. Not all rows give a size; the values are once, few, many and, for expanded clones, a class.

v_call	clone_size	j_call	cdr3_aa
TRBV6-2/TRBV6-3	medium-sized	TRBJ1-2	CASSTTGTGYTF
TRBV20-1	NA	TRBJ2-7	CSASLGTGGYEQYF
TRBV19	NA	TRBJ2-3	CASKREAVRLADTQYF
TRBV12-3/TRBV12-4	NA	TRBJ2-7	CASSLAPLTRIGGELPYEQYF
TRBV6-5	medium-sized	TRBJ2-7	CASRNPGREQYF
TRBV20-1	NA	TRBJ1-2	CSASRDRGNYGYTF
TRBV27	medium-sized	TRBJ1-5	CASSPRDSNQPQHF
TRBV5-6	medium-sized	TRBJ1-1	CASSFDRGSDTEAFF
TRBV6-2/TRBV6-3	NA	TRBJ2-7	CASSPVRVGSYEQYF
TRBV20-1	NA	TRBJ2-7	CSARDRRRVRGPYEQYF
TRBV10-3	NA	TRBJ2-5	CAISESNRGGAGQETQYF
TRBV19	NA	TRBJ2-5	CASSSPRQGHYEQYF
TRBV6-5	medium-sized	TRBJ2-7	CASRGGSPREQYF
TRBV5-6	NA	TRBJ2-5	CASSSPGTGQETQYF
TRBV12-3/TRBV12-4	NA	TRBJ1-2	CASRPTGGGYTF
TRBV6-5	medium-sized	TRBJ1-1	CASSYRTTGAGTEAFF
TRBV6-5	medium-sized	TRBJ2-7	CASSYSRNDRGSSYEQYF
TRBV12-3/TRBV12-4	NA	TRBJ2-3	CASSLADHPYF
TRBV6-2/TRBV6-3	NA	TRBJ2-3	CASSTRLAGGRDTQYF
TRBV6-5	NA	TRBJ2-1	CASSETRTKGNEQFF
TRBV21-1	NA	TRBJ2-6	CASSKERVDRAGANVLTF
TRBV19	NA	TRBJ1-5	CASSTVPGTGVQPQHF
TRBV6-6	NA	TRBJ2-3	CASSGGQLRTDTQYF
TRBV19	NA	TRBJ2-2	CASTTETGHNTGELFF
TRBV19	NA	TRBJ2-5	CASSHGQGFSETQYF
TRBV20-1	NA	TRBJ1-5	CSAMAENSNQPQHF
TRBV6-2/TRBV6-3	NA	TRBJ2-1	CASSYGTSGVGNEQFF
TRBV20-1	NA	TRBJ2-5	CSARRQETQYF
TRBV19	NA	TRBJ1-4	CASSMTRLTNEKLFF
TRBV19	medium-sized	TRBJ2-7	CASSPKWGDRYEQYF
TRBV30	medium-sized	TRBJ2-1	CAWKEGSNEQFF
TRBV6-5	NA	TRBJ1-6	CASSYASRGVGSYNSPLHF
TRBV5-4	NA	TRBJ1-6	CASSFFRANSPLHF
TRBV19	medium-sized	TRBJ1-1	CASSWGHGTEAFF
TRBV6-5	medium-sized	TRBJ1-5	CASGTGTGQLLAQHF
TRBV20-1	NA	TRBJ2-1	CSASPATSPTNEQFF